This TCR beta chain is from a study of blood T cell repertoires in COVID-19. Study details: Samples of COVID-19 (acute and convalescent) were obtained from the United States, Italy and Spain. PBMCs, B-cell-depleted T cells, or T cells were the source of the cDNA or gDNA that made up the material.

In the original processing: Amplification from reference gene primers served as the basis for estimated nucleated cell counts. Assay: immunoSEQ multiplex PCR; the TCRdb copy retains only in-frame clones and omits some. V and J calls plus clone size are reproduced from that table; the DNA served to infer D and trimming. The sample carries 15,000 to 20,000 clones, approximately 90% recorded once. This CDR3 comprises 13 residues. The V and J ends lost 3 bases and 1 base respectively, with 6 bases between them. Per germline, CDR1 ENHRY and CDR2 SYGVKD. The J gene is TRBJ1-1, the V gene TRBV10-3, with D hard to call. This clonotype was obtained from a human donor with active COVID-19. The donor label of this sample is uncertain. The sample was peripheral blood. CDR3 coding DNA: TGTGCCATCAGTGACCAGGCGAACACTGAAGCTTTCTTT. It specifies CAISDQANTEAFF.